This paragraph covers one T cell receptor beta chain sequence. Its matching antigen is unknown. The data derive from a study of T cell repertoires in cytomegalovirus infection. At the level of the study: The public TCR beta signatures pointed to both CMV infection and matching HLA type. Broader study findings: In two of eight donors, the top clonotype was HLA-C-restricted CMV-specific. Summed frequency of public TCR beta families distinguished CMV carriers with the relevant HLA.

TCRdb itself ran the reads through MiXCR, one entry per CDR3 protein. Of about 890,000 distinct CDR3 sequences listed, roughly 31% are singletons. This CDR3 is built from 15 residues. The germline gives CDR1 SGHRS, CDR2 YFSETQ. Trimming left V 1 base short and J 5 bases short, with 13 bases between. The V call is TRBV5-1, the J call TRBJ2-1; either TRBD1 or TRBD2 may supply D (5 bases each). The source material was cultured CD8+ T cells from PBMCs, sampled from culture after CMV antigen stimulation. This receptor was taken from a human donor in good health (CMV status not recorded). Some clones in this sample may be carry-over from other donors' samples. CDR3 residues: CASSLSEGPHNEQFF. The CDR3 coding sequence is TGCGCCAGCAGCTTGTCCGAGGGGCCCCACAATGAGCAGTTCTTC.